This T cell receptor (beta chain) was retrieved from a study of cytomegalovirus exposure and HLA in healthy donors. Study details: The approximately 130 validation repertoires matched the 500 to 750 first-cohort repertoires in platform, a later analysis reported. General study findings and limits: Cytomegalovirus status, reportedly, was diagnosed with high specificity and sensitivity by the classifier.

The CDR3 is made up of 13 amino acids. Germline loops: CDR1 KGHSH, CDR2 LQKENI. With 6 bases removed from V and 0 bases from J, the gap between germline ends came to 9 bases. Remarks on this clone: Antigen unknown.

Clones were read by immunoSEQ multiplex PCR, and TCRdb kept only the in-frame ones, dropping some. In the table there are fewer than 400,000 clones, roughly 90% of which are singletons. The sample consisted of PBMCs. This clonotype originated in a woman in her late teens or twenties in good health and CMV-seronegative. The V gene is TRBV18, the J gene TRBJ2-7; TRBD2 might be the D (7 bases). The CDR3 protein is CASSGGPSYEQYF. DNA of the CDR3: TGTGCCAGCTCGGGGGGGCCCTCCTACGAGCAGTACTTC. Full variable domain (missing parts from reference TRBV18 and TRBJ2-7): NAGVMQNPRHLVRRRGQEARLRCSPMKGHSHVYWYRQLPEEGLKFMVYLQKENIIDESGMPKERFSAEFPKEGPSILRIQQVVRGDSAAYFCASSGGPSYEQYFGPGTRLTVT.